A single sample is the source of the 20 T cell receptor beta chains below, sequenced in a study of cytomegalovirus exposure and HLA in healthy donors. Use of 60 Vbeta and 13 Jbeta primers characterized the PCR. Assay: immunoSEQ multiplex PCR; the TCRdb copy retains only in-frame clones and omits some. The repertoire has roughly 140,000 clones, more than 60% of them found once; the top ten carry 2.8%. The specimen sequenced was PBMCs. Source of these receptors: a male donor in good health and CMV-seronegative.

V is TRBV30 and J is TRBJ2-7; D possibly corresponds to TRBD2 (5 bases). The CDR3 contains 10 residues. Trimming left V 5 bases short and J 3 bases short, with 5 bases between. The germline CDR1 and CDR2 sequences are GTSNPN and SVGIG (reference sequence). CDR3 DNA: TGTGCCTGGGGGAGCTACGAGCAGTACTTC. Residues: CAWGSYEQYF.

This clone was observed a few times. The chain couples TRBV11-2 to TRBJ2-1, with 9 bases lining up with TRBD1. The CDR3 loop spans 16 amino acids. V gave up 3 bases and J gave up 10 bases; unmatched junction bases: 13. Germline CDR1 SGHAT, CDR2 FQNNGV. The CDR3 here is CASSLGLGQGSFEQFF. The CDR3 DNA follows: TGTGCCAGCAGCTTGGGATTGGGACAGGGTAGTTTCGAGCAGTTCTTC. Drawing the rest from reference TRBV11-2 and TRBJ2-1, the complete variable domain is EAGVAQSPRYKIIEKRQSVAFWCNPISGHATLYWYQQILGQGPKLLIQFQNNGVVDDSQLPKDRFSAERLKGVDSTLKIQPAKLEDSAVYLCASSLGLGQGSFEQFFGPGTRLTVL.

The gene calls are TRBV7-2 and TRBJ2-7; D possibly corresponds to TRBD2 (5 bases). CDR1 is SGHTA, CDR2 FQGNSA, per germline. V shed 5 bases and J shed 2 bases, with 7 bases lying between them. There are 12 residues in the CDR3. The CDR3 here is CASSPGTYEQYF. The CDR3 region has the DNA TGTGCCAGCAGCCCCGGGACCTACGAGCAGTACTTC.

The CDR3 nucleotides read TGTGCCAGCAGTAGCGCGGAAGCGGGGGGAACAGATACGCAGTATTTT. Translating it yields CASSSAEAGGTDTQYF. The chain employs TRBV7-2 and TRBJ2-3; 9 bases fit TRBD2. CDR3 size: 16 residues. Germline CDR1 reads SGHTA; CDR2 reads FQGNSA. Trimming took 6 bases from V and 3 from J; bases not matched to a gene: 10.

A note on this clone: A junction end diverges from the germline sequence, so it may reflect a read error. The chain carries TRBV19 and TRBJ2-7; 8 bases align to TRBD1. CDR3 length: 15 residues. Germline V gives CDR1 LNHDA, CDR2 SQIVND (reference sequence). The CDR3 here is CASSKPGTGSSEQYF. CDR3 in DNA: TGTGCCAGTAGCAAACCCGGGACAGGTTCCTCCGAGCAGTACTTC.

The genes are TRBV10-3 and TRBJ1-3; a weak D match, TRBD1 (5 bases). The length of the CDR3 is 15 residues. Germline-derived CDR1 and CDR2 are ENHRY and SYGVKD. Trimming removed 6 bases at V and 0 bases at J, with 12 bases between. CDR3 nucleotides: TGTGCCATCAGGGACACAGGAGTCTCTGGAAACACCATATATTTT. Protein: CAIRDTGVSGNTIYF.

This clone was counted only a few times. This chain links TRBV15 with TRBJ2-7, with D perhaps TRBD1 (5 bases). Trimming removed 0 bases from V and 7 bases from J, with 13 bases in between. The germline gives CDR1 LNHNV, CDR2 YYDKDF (reference sequence). This CDR3 has 14 residues. The CDR3 nucleotides are TGTGCCACCAGCAGAGATCAGGGAACTTCAGAGCAGTACTTC. As protein: CATSRDQGTSEQYF.

This rearrangement joins TRBV4-2 to TRBJ2-3; TRBD2 matches 12 bases. Germline V CDR1 and CDR2: LGHNA, YNFKEQ. Losses at the gene ends were 4 bases for V and 4 bases for J; bases not matched to a gene: 6. CDR3 size: 16 residues. CDR3 in DNA: TGTGCCAGCAGCCCTAGCGGGGGGGCCCCCCCAGATACGCAGTATTTT. Translated, it gives CASSPSGGAPPDTQYF.

V usage is TRBV9 and J usage is TRBJ2-3; TRBD2 aligns across 10 bases. Germline values: CDR1 SGDLS, CDR2 YYNGEE. The V gene end was trimmed by 0 bases and the J gene end by 4 bases; junction bases not matched to a gene: 8. The CDR3 spans 17 residues. CDR3 sequence: CASSVDPAGGPADTQYF. The DNA for the CDR3 is TGTGCCAGCAGCGTAGATCCAGCGGGGGGGCCAGCAGATACGCAGTATTTT.

The chain is built from TRBV19 and TRBJ2-1, with 7 bases lining up with TRBD1. V lost 10 bases to trimming and J lost 5 bases; unmatched junction nucleotides: 20. This CDR3 is built from 17 residues. Germline assignment: CDR1 LNHDA and CDR2 SQIVND (reference sequence). The CDR3 loop is CATETGKPIPRNNEQFF. The CDR3 DNA follows: TGTGCCACCGAGACAGGGAAGCCGATTCCGAGAAACAATGAGCAGTTCTTC.

The chain carries TRBV7-2 and TRBJ1-1, with 9 bases aligning to TRBD1. The CDR3 length is 14 residues. V lost 5 bases to trimming and J lost 3 bases; unmatched junction nucleotides: 4. The germline CDR1 and CDR2 sequences are SGHTA and FQGNSA. This CDR3 is CASSPGTGYTEAFF. Here the CDR3 DNA reads TGTGCCAGCAGCCCCGGGACAGGGTACACTGAAGCTTTCTTT.

The chain is built from TRBV6-5 and TRBJ1-5; the D gene is possibly TRBD1 (6 bases). V shed 6 bases and J shed 0 bases, with 9 bases lying between them. The CDR3 has 14 amino acids. CDR1 is MNHEY and CDR2 is SVGAGI in the germline V gene. CDR3 region: CASRTQGSNQPQHF. In DNA form, the CDR3 reads TGTGCCAGCAGAACACAGGGTAGCAATCAGCCCCAGCATTTT.

V gene TRBV9 combines with J gene TRBJ2-2, with D maybe TRBD2 (6 bases). Trimming took off 3 bases at V and 9 bases at J, with 9 bases between the two ends. CDR1 and CDR2 from the germline V gene are SGDLS and YYNGEE. This CDR3 has 12 residues. The CDR3 is CASSAGTWELFF. The CDR3 DNA sequence: TGTGCCAGCAGCGCCGGGACTTGGGAGCTGTTTTTT.

The chain links TRBV5-1 to TRBJ1-1, with 8 nucleotides matching TRBD1. CDR1 and CDR2 from the germline V gene are SGHRS and YFSETQ. J lost 1 base, V lost 4 bases, and 3 bases had no gene match. This CDR3 has 14 amino acids. The CDR3 sequence: CASSGQGRNTEAFF. CDR3 DNA: TGCGCCAGCAGCGGACAGGGAAGGAACACTGAAGCTTTCTTT. Variable domain in full (rest from reference TRBV5-1 and TRBJ1-1): KAGVTQTPRYLIKTRGQQVTLSCSPISGHRSVSWYQQTPGQGLQFLFEYFSETQRNKGNFPGRFSGRQFSNSRSEMNVSTLELGDSALYLCASSGQGRNTEAFFGQGTRLTVV.

The rearrangement links TRBV5-6 to TRBJ2-2, with 9 positions matching TRBD2. CDR3 length equals 15 residues. J lost 4 bases, V lost 4 bases, and 5 bases had no gene match. Germline V CDR1 and CDR2: SGHDT, YYEEEE. CDR3 in amino acids: CASSLLAGLTGELFF. For the CDR3, the DNA is TGTGCCAGCAGCCTCCTAGCGGGACTCACCGGGGAGCTGTTTTTT.

This chain joins TRBV6-6 and TRBJ2-7, with D possibly TRBD2 on 6 matching bases. The germline V gene has CDR1 MNHNY and CDR2 SVGAGI (reference sequence). CDR3 length: 12 amino acids. With 6 bases removed from V and 5 bases from J, the gap between germline ends came to 11 bases. The CDR3 DNA reads TGTGCCAGCAGCTCTAGCGCGCACGAGCAGTACTTC. Translation: CASSSSAHEQYF.

This chain uses TRBV6-5 with TRBJ2-5; TRBD1 matches 11 bases. The CDR3 has 15 residues. After removal of 4 bases from V and 5 bases from J, the junction contained 6 bases not matched to a gene. CDR1 MNHEY and CDR2 SVGAGI come from the germline V gene. The CDR3 DNA follows: TGTGCCAGCAGTTCCGGGACAGGGGGTGTGGAGACCCAGTACTTC. Protein product: CASSSGTGGVETQYF.

CDR3 in DNA: TGTGCCAGCAGCATAACTAGCAAGTACGAGCAGTACTTC. Its protein is CASSITSKYEQYF. The genes are TRBV6-5 and TRBJ2-5, with a weak D call TRBD2 (6 bases). The closer fit of TRBJ2-7 to the DNA end suggests the J call may be wrong. In germline, CDR1 is MNHEY, CDR2 SVGAGI. The CDR3 consists of 13 residues.

This rearrangement joins TRBV18 to TRBJ1-3; no clear D gene. The CDR3 is made up of 16 amino acids. CDR1 is KGHSH, CDR2 LQKENI, per germline. V lost 2 bases to trimming and J lost 2 bases, with 13 bases between them. The CDR3 nucleotides read TGTGCCAGCTCACCATTGCCGGCGGGGACTGGAAACACCATATATTTT. Its translation: CASSPLPAGTGNTIYF. The variable domain in full, completed from reference TRBV18 and TRBJ1-3, reads NAGVMQNPRHLVRRRGQEARLRCSPMKGHSHVYWYRQLPEEGLKFMVYLQKENIIDESGMPKERFSAEFPKEGPSILRIQQVVRGDSAAYFCASSPLPAGTGNTIYFGEGSWLTVV.

V gene TRBV4-3 combines with J gene TRBJ1-5, with no clear D. This CDR3 has 15 residues. V was clipped by 1 base and J by 3 bases, with 10 bases between them. Germline lookup yields CDR1 LGHNA and CDR2 YSLEER. The DNA for the CDR3 is TGCGCCAGCAGCCAAGGATTCGGTCTCAATCAGCCCCAGCATTTT. This gives the protein CASSQGFGLNQPQHF.